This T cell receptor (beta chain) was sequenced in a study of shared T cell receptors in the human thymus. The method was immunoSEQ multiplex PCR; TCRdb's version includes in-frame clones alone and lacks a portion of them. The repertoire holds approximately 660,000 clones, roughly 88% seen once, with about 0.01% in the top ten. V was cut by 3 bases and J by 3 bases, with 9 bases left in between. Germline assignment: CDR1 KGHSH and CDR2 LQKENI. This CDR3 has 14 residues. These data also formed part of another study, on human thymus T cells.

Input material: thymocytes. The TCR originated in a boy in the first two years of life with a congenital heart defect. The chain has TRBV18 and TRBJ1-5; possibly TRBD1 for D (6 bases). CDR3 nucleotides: TGTGCCAGCTCACCGGACAGAAACAATCAGCCCCAGCATTTT. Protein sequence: CASSPDRNNQPQHF.